The clone carrying this T cell receptor beta chain was seen repeatedly, ten times or more. What it recognizes is unknown. This specimen belongs to a study of regulatory T cells in long-lasting Graves disease. Across the study: Patients with new Graves' disease had used antithyroid drugs below 3 months. General study findings and limits: Examination was confined to peripheral blood, excluding thyroid tissue.

Time point denoted: newly diagnosed GD, antithyroid drugs for less than 3 months. After RNA was extracted from PBMCs, the TCR library was made from it. Germline V lookup: CDR1 SGHAT, CDR2 FQNNGV. Trimming took 5 bases from V and 10 from J, leaving 17 bases between them. The CDR3 consists of 13 residues. Arm-PCR of CDR3 regions and iRepertoire HTBI primers were the basis on which TCR beta libraries were built. Methods used by the authors: Across samples, about 56 TRBV and 12 to 15 TRBJ segments were found. TCRdb re-derived calls from the multiplex PCR reads in MiXCR, one entry per CDR3 protein. The V and J calls here are based on TCRdb, not the publication. The table lists roughly 530,000 distinct CDR3 sequences, about 16% of them singletons, with 20% to 30% in the top ten. These data were likewise used in another study, on T cells in Graves' hyperthyroidism and ophthalmopathy. That source reports: With the HTBI primer set, the TCR CDR3 went through a first round of RT-PCR.

The sample here was peripheral blood mononuclear cells (PBMCs), taken at new diagnosis, from a patient treated with antithyroid drugs. This TCR derives from a woman aged 40 to 65 with Graves disease. V usage is TRBV11-2 and J usage is TRBJ2-5; D perhaps matches TRBD1 (6 bases). The DNA of the CDR3 is TGTGCCAGCAGCGCAACAGGGTCATCCGGCCAGTACTTC. Translating gives CASSATGSSGQYF.